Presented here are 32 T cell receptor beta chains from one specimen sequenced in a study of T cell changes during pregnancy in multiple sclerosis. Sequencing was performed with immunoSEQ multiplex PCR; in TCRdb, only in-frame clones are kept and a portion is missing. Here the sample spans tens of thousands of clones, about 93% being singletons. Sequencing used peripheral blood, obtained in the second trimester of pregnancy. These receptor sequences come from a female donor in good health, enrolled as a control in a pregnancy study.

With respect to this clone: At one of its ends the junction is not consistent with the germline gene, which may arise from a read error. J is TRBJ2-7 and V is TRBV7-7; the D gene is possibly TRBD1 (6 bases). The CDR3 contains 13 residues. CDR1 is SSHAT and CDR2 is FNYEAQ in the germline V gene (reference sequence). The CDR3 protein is CASSLQQGYEQYF. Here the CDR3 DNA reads TGTGCTAGCAGCTTACAACAGGGCTACGAGCAGTACTTC. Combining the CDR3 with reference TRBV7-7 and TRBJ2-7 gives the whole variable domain GAGVSQSPRYKVTKRGQDVTLRCDPISSHATLYWYQQALGQGPEFLTYFNYEAQPDKSGLPSDRFSAERPEGSISTLTIQRTEQRDSAMYRCASSLQQGYEQYFGPGTRLTVT.

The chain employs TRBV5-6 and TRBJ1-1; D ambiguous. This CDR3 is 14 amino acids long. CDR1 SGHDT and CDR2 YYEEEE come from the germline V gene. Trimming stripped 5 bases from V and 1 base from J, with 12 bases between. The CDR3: CASSRGMGNTEAFF. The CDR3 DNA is TGTGCCAGCAGTCGCGGGATGGGGAACACTGAAGCTTTCTTT.

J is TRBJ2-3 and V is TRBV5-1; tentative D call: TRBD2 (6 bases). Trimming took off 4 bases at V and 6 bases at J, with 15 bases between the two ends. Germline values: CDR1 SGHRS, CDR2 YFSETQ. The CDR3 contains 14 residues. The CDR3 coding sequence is TGCGCCAGCAGCATACCCGGGACTTTGGATACGCAGTATTTT. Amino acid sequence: CASSIPGTLDTQYF.

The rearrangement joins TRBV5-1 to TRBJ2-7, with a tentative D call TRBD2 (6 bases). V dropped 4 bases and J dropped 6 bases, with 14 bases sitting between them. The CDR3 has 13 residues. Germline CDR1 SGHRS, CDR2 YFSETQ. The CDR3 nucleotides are TGCGCCAGCAGCGAGACCGGGACTCCCGAGCAGTACTTC. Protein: CASSETGTPEQYF.

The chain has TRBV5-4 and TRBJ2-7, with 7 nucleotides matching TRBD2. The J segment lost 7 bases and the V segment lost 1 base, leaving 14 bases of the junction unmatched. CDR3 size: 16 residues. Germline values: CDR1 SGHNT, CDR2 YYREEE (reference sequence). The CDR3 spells CASSLRELAGVGEQYF. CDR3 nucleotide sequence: TGTGCCAGCAGCTTGAGGGAACTCGCGGGAGTGGGTGAGCAGTACTTC.

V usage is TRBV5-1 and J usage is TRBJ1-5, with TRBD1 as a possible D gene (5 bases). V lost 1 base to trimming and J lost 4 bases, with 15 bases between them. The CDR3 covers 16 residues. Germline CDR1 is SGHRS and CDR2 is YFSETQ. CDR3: CASSLLPIGTNQPQHF. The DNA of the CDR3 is TGCGCCAGCAGCTTGCTCCCAATAGGGACTAATCAGCCCCAGCATTTT.

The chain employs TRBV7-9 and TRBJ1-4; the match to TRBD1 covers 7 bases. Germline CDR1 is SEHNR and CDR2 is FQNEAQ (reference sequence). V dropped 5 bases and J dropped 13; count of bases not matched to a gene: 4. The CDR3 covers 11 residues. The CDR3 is CASSRQGGLFF. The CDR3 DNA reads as TGTGCCAGCAGCCGACAGGGCGGACTGTTTTTT.

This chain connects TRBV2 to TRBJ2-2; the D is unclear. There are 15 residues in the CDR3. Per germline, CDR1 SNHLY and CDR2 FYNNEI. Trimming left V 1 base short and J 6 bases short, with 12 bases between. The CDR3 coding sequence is TGTGCCAGCAGTGAAGAGCTGCCAGGTTCCGGGGAGCTGTTTTTT. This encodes CASSEELPGSGELFF. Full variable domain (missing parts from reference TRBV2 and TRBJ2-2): EPEVTQTPSHQVTQMGQEVILRCVPISNHLYFYWYRQILGQKVEFLVSFYNNEISEKSEIFDDQFSVERPDGSNFTLKIRSTKLEDSAMYFCASSEELPGSGELFFGEGSRLTVL.

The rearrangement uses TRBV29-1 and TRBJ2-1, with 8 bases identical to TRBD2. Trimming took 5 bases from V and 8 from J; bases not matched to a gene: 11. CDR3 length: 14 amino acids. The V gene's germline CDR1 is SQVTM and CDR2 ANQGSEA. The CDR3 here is CSVSASGFGDEQFF. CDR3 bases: TGCAGCGTTTCTGCTAGCGGGTTCGGGGATGAGCAGTTCTTC.

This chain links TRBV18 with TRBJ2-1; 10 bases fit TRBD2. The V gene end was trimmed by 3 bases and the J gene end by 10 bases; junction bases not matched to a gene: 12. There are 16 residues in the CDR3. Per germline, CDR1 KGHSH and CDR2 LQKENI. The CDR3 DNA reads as TGTGCCAGCTCACCTTGGACAGCGGGAGGGCCGGGGGAGCAGTTCTTC. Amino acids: CASSPWTAGGPGEQFF.

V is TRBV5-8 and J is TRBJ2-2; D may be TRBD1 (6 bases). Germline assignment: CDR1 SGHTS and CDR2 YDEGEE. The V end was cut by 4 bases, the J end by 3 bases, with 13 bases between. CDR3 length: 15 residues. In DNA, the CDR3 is TGTGCCAGCAGCCGCCAGGGGAAGCACACCGGGGAGCTGTTTTTT. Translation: CASSRQGKHTGELFF. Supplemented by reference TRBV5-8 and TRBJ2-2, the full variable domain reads EAGVTQSPTHLIKTRGQQATLRCSPISGHTSVYWYQQALGLGLQFLLWYDEGEERNRGNFPPRFSGRQFPNYSSELNVNALELEDSALYLCASSRQGKHTGELFFGEGSRLTVL.

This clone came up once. DNA for the CDR3: TGTGCCAGTTGGGGGACACAAGACTACGAGCAGTACTTC. Translation: CASWGTQDYEQYF. The V call is TRBV28, the J call TRBJ2-7; TRBD1 might be the D (6 bases). CDR3 length: 13 amino acids. The germline V and J ends were trimmed by 9 bases and 3 bases, with 15 bases remaining between them. Germline-derived CDR1 and CDR2 are MDHEN and SYDVKM. Combining the CDR3 with reference TRBV28 and TRBJ2-7 gives the whole variable domain DVKVTQSSRYLVKRTGEKVFLECVQDMDHENMFWYRQDPGLGLRLIYFSYDVKMKEKGDIPEGYSVSREKKERFSLILESASTNQTSMYLCASWGTQDYEQYFGPGTRLTVT.

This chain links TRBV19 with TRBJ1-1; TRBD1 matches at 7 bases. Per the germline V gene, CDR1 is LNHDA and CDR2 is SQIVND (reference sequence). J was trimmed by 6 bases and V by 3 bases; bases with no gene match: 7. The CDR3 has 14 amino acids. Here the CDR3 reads CASSIGQGVAEAFF. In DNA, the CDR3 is TGTGCCAGTAGTATCGGGCAGGGGGTCGCTGAAGCTTTCTTT.

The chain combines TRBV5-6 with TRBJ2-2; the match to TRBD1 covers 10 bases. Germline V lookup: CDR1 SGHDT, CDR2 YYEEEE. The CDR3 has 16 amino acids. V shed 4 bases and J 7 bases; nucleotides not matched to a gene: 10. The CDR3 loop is CASSRSGQGIIGELFF. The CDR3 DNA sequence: TGTGCCAGCAGCCGATCGGGACAGGGGATCATCGGGGAGCTGTTTTTT. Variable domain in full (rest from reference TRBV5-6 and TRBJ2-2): DAGVTQSPTHLIKTRGQQVTLRCSPKSGHDTVSWYQQALGQGPQFIFQYYEEEERQRGNFPDRFSGHQFPNYSSELNVNALLLGDSALYLCASSRSGQGIIGELFFGEGSRLTVL.

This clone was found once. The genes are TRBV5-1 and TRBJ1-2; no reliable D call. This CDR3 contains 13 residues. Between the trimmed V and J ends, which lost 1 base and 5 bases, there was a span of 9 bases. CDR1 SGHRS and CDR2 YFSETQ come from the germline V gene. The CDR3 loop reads CASSLNSFYGYTF. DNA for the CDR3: TGCGCCAGCAGCTTGAACAGTTTTTATGGCTACACCTTC.

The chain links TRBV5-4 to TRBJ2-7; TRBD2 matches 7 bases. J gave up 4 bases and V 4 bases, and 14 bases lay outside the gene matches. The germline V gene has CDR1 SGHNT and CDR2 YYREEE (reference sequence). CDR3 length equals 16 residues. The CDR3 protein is CASSARSGKLRYEQYF. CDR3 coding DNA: TGTGCCAGCAGCGCCCGCAGCGGGAAACTTCGATACGAGCAGTACTTC.

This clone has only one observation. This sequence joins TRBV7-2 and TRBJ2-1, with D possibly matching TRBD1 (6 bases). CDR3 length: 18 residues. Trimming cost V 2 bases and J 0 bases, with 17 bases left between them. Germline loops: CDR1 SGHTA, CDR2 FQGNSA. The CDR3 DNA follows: TGTGCCAGCAGCTTACCACCATACAGGGTAAGCTCCTACAATGAGCAGTTCTTC. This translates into CASSLPPYRVSSYNEQFF. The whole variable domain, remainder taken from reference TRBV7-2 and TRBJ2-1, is GAGVSQSPSNKVTEKGKDVELRCDPISGHTALYWYRQSLGQGLEFLIYFQGNSAPDKSGLPSDRFSAERTGGSVSTLTIQRTQQEDSAVYLCASSLPPYRVSSYNEQFFGPGTRLTVL.

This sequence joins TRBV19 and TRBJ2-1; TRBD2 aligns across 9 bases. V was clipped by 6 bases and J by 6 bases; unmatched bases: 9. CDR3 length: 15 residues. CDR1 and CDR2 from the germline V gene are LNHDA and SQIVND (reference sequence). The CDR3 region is CASRAIAGDGNEQFF. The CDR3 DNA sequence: TGTGCCAGTAGAGCAATAGCGGGAGACGGCAATGAGCAGTTCTTC.

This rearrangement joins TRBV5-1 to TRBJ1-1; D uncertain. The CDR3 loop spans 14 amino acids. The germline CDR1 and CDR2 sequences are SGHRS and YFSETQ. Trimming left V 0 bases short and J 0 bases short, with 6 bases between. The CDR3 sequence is CASSLAPMNTEAFF. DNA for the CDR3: TGCGCCAGCAGCTTGGCACCTATGAACACTGAAGCTTTCTTT.

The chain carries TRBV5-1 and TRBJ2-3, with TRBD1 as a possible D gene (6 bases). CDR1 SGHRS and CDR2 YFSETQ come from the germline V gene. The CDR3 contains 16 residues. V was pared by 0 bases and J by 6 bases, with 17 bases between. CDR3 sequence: CASSLAPRGGGDTQYF. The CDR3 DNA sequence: TGCGCCAGCAGCTTGGCCCCCCGCGGTGGGGGCGATACGCAGTATTTT.

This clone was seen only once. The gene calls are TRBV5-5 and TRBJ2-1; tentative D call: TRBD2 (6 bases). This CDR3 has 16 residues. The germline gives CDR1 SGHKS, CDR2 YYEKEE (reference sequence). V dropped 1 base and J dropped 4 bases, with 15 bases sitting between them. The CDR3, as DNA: TGTGCCAGCAGCTTGTCCCGTACGGGACTTTACAATGAGCAGTTCTTC. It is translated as CASSLSRTGLYNEQFF.

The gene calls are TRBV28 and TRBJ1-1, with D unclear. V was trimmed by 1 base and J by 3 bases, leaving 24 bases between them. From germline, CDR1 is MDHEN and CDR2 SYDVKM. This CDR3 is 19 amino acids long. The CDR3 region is CASSLFSPTQTRRDTEAFF. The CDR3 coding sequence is TGTGCCAGCAGTTTATTCTCCCCGACCCAGACGAGGAGGGACACTGAAGCTTTCTTT.

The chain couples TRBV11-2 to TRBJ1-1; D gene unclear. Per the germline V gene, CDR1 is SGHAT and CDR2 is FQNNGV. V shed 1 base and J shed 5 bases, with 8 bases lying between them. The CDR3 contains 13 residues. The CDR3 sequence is CASSLGEGTEAFF. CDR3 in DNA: TGTGCCAGCAGCTTAGGAGAGGGAACTGAAGCTTTCTTT.

The CDR3, as DNA: TGTGCCAGCAGCTCCTCCGTTCTAAATGAGCAGTTCTTC. Its translation: CASSSSVLNEQFF. V usage is TRBV13 and J usage is TRBJ2-1; no firm D call. Per the germline V gene, CDR1 is PRHDT and CDR2 is FYEKMQ (reference sequence). Trimming removed 4 bases at V and 7 bases at J, with 11 bases between. This CDR3 has 13 residues.

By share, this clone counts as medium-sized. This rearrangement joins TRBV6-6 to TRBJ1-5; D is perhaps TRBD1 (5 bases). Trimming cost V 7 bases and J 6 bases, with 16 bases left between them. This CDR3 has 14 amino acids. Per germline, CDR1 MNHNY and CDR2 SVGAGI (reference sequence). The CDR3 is CASTRAGYRQPQHF. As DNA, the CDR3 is TGTGCCAGCACCCGGGCAGGGTATCGTCAGCCCCAGCATTTT.

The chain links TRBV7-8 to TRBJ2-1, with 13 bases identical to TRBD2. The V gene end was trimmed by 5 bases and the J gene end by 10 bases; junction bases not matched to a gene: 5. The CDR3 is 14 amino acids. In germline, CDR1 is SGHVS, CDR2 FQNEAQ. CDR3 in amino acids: CASSPGLAGNEQFF. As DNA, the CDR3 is TGTGCCAGCAGCCCGGGACTAGCGGGAAACGAGCAGTTCTTC.

The chain's CDR3 is CASSTRGLNEKLFF. DNA for the CDR3: TGTGCCAGCAGTACCCGGGGTCTTAATGAAAAACTGTTTTTT. The chain has TRBV28 and TRBJ1-4; D is unclear. Trimming stripped 5 bases from V and 4 bases from J, with 11 bases between. CDR3 length: 14 residues. The germline V gene encodes CDR1 MDHEN and CDR2 SYDVKM.

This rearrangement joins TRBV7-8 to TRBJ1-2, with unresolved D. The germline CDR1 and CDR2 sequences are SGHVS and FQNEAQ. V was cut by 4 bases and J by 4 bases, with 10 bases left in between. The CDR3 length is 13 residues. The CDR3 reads CASSSSGIYGYTF. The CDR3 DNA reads TGTGCCAGCAGCTCCTCAGGAATCTATGGCTACACCTTC.

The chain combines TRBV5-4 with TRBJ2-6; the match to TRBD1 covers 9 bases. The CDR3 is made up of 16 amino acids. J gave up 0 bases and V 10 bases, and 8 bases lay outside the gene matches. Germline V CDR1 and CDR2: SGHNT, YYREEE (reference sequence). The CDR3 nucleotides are TGTGCCTCTAGACGGGACAGGGTCTCTGGGGCCAACGTCCTGACTTTC. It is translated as CASRRDRVSGANVLTF.

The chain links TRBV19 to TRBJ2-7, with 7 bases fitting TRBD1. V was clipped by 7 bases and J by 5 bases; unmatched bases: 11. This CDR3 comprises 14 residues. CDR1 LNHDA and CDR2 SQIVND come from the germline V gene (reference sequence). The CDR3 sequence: CASNMAGGVNEQYF. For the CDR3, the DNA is TGTGCCAGTAATATGGCAGGGGGAGTCAACGAGCAGTACTTC. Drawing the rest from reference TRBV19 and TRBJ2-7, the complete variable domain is DGGITQSPKYLFRKEGQNVTLSCEQNLNHDAMYWYRQDPGQGLRLIYYSQIVNDFQKGDIAEGYSVSREKKESFPLTVTSAQKNPTAFYLCASNMAGGVNEQYFGPGTRLTVT.

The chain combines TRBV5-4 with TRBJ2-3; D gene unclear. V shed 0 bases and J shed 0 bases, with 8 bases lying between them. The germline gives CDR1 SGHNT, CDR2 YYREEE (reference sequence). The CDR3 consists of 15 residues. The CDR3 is CASSLVAVSTDTQYF. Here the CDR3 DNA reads TGTGCCAGCAGCTTGGTGGCAGTTAGCACAGATACGCAGTATTTT.

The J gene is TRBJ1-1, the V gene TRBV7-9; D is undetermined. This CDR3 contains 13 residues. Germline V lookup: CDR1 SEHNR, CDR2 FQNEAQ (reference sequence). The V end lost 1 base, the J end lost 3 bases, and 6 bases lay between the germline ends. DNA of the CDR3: TGTGCCAGCAGCTTAGGAGGCGACACTGAAGCTTTCTTT. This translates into CASSLGGDTEAFF.